The source of this TCR beta chain is a study of metastatic and nonmetastatic thyroid tumors. The CDR3 consists of 14 residues. The germline V gene encodes CDR1 MNHEY and CDR2 SMNVEV (reference sequence). Trimming pared 5 bases from V and 2 bases from J, leaving 13 bases between. This clone was picked up many times. Ahead of thyroid surgery, no patient had received treatment of any kind. TCRdb recomputed clones from the PCR reads via MiXCR. The repertoire has approximately 21,000 clones, over 20% of them found once; the top ten carry 28%. This receptor was taken from a female donor with papillary thyroid cancer or a benign thyroid nodule (not recorded which). Some clones in this sample may be carry-over from other donors' samples. V gene TRBV27 combines with J gene TRBJ2-7; D gene unclear. The specimen was blood. The CDR3 sequence is CASSPETATYEQYF. The CDR3 DNA reads TGTGCCAGCAGTCCGGAGACGGCGACCTACGAGCAGTACTTC.